This T cell receptor beta chain is from a study of a mutant IDH1 vaccine in newly diagnosed glioma. Overall study: Once 4-6 weeks had passed after radiotherapy alone, vaccination started, or it started with temozolomide cycles. Participants attended visit V12, the safety follow-up, at week 35, and then attended visit V13 at week 47.

The protocol was immunoSEQ multiplex PCR, while the TCRdb copy is restricted to in-frame clones and leaves out a portion. Of tens of thousands of clones in the sample, 80% to 90% are singletons; the top ten hold under 6.5%. With respect to this clone: Antigen specificity is unknown.

The sample's time point: week 47, end of study. Each dose of the vaccine consisted of 300 ug of mutant IDH1 20-mer peptide, with topical imiquimod. CDR3 length: 17 residues. Trimming cost V 4 bases and J 5 bases, with 23 bases left between them. From germline, CDR1 is LNHDA and CDR2 SQIVND (reference sequence). The sequencing used PBMCs, collected from a glioma patient whose treatment included an IDH1 peptide vaccine. The sequence was collected from a man aged 40-49 years with glioma. The chain employs TRBV19 and TRBJ1-1; D unclear. This chain's CDR3 is CASSTRRVAPSRTEAFF. CDR3 coding DNA: TGTGCCAGTAGTACCAGGAGGGTGGCTCCTTCCAGGACTGAAGCTTTCTTT. Drawing the rest from reference TRBV19 and TRBJ1-1, the complete variable domain is DGGITQSPKYLFRKEGQNVTLSCEQNLNHDAMYWYRQDPGQGLRLIYYSQIVNDFQKGDIAEGYSVSREKKESFPLTVTSAQKNPTAFYLCASSTRRVAPSRTEAFFGQGTRLTVV.